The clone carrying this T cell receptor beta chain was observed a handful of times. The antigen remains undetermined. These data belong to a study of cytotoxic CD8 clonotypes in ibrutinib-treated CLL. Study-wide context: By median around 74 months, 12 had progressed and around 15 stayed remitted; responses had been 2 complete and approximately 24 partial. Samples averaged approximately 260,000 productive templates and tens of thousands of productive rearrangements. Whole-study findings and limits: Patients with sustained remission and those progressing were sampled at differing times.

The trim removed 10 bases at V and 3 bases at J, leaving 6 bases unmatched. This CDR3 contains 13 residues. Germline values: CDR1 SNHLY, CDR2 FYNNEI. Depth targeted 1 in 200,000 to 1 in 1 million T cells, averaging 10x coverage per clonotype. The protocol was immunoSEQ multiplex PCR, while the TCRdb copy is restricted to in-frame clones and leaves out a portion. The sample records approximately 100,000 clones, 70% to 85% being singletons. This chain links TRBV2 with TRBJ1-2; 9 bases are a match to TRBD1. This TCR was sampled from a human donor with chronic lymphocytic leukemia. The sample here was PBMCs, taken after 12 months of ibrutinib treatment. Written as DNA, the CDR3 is TGTGCCACCGGGGGACAGGGTGACTATGGCTACACCTTC. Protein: CATGGQGDYGYTF.